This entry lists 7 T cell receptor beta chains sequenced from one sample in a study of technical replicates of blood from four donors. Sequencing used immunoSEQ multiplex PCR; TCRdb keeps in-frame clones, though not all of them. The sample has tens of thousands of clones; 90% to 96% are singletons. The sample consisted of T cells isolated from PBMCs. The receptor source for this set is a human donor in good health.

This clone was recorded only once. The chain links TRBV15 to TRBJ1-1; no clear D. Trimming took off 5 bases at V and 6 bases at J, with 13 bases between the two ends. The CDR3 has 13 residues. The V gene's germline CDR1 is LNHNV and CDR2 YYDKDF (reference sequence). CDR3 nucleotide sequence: TGTGCCACCAGCCACGCCGGGGAACCTGAAGCTTTCTTT. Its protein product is CATSHAGEPEAFF. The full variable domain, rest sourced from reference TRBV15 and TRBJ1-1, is DAMVIQNPRYQVTQFGKPVTLSCSQTLNHNVMYWYQQKSSQAPKLLFHYYDKDFNNEADTPDNFQSRRPNTSFCFLDIRSPGLGDTAMYLCATSHAGEPEAFFGQGTRLTVV.

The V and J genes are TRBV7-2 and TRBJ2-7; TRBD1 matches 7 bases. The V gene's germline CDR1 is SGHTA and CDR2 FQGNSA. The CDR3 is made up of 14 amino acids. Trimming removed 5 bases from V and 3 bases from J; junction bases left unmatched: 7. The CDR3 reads CASSHRDRFYEQYF. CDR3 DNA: TGTGCCAGCAGCCACCGGGACAGATTCTACGAGCAGTACTTC.

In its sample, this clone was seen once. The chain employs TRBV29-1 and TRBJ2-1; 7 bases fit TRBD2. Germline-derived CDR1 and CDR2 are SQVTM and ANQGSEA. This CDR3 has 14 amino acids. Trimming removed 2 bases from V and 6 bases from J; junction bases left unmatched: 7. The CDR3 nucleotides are TGCAGCGTTGAATCCTGGACTAGAAGCAATGAGCAGTTCTTC. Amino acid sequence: CSVESWTRSNEQFF.

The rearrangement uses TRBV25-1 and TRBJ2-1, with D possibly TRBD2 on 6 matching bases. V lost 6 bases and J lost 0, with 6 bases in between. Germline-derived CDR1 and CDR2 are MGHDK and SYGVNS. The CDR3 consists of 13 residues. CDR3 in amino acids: CASSGSSYNEQFF. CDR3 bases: TGTGCCAGCAGCGGGAGCTCCTACAATGAGCAGTTCTTC.

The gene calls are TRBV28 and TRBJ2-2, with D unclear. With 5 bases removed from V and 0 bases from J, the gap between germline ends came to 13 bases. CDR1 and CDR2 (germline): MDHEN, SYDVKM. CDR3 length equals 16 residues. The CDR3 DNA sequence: TGTGCCAGCAGTCTCTCGCCGGCGGCGAACACCGGGGAGCTGTTTTTT. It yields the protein CASSLSPAANTGELFF. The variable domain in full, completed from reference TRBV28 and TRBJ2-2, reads DVKVTQSSRYLVKRTGEKVFLECVQDMDHENMFWYRQDPGLGLRLIYFSYDVKMKEKGDIPEGYSVSREKKERFSLILESASTNQTSMYLCASSLSPAANTGELFFGEGSRLTVL.

CDR3 nucleotide sequence: TGTGCCAGCAGCTTGGGGGGGCCCCGAAGTGATCAGCCCCAGCATTTT. Amino acid sequence: CASSLGGPRSDQPQHF. The genes are TRBV5-6 and TRBJ1-5; D is possibly TRBD1 (6 bases). Germline loops: CDR1 SGHDT, CDR2 YYEEEE. Trimming shortened V by 0 bases and J by 5 bases, and 15 bases separated the two germline ends. The CDR3 has 16 amino acids.

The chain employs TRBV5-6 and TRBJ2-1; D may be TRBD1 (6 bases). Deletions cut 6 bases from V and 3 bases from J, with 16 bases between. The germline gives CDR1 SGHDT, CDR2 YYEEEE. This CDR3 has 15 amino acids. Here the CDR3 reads CASTLVATGYNEQFF. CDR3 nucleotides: TGTGCCAGCACCCTGGTAGCGACAGGCTACAATGAGCAGTTCTTC.